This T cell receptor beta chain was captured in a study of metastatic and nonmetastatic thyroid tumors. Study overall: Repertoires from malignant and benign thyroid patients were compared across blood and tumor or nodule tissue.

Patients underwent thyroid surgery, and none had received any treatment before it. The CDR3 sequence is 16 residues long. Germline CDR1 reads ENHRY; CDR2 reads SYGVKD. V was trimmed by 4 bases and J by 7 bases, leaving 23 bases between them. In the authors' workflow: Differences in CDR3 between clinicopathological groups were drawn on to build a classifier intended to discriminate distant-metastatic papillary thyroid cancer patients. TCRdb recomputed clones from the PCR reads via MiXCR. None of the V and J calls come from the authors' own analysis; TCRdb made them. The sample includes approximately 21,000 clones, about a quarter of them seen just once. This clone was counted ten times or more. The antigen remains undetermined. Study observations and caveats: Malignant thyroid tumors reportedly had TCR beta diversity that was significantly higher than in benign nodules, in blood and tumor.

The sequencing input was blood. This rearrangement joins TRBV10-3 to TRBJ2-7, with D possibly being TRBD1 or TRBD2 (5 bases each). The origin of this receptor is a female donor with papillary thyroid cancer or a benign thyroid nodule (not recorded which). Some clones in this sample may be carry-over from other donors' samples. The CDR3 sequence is CAISAFGTKSVGEQYF. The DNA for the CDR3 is TGTGCCATCAGTGCGTTCGGGACCAAGTCGGTTGGGGAGCAGTACTTC.